The source of this T cell receptor (beta chain) is a study of cytomegalovirus exposure and HLA in healthy donors. Study-wide results and caveats: Relative to the approximately 660-donor mean, N-insertions were reportedly fewer in an Asian-associated ancestry cluster in a later analysis. Common viral pathogens (according to a later analysis) appeared linked to several of the most significant clusters.

Regarding this clone: No antigen is known for it.

A multiplex PCR was run with 60 Vbeta primers and 13 Jbeta primers. Sequencing was performed with immunoSEQ multiplex PCR; in TCRdb, only in-frame clones are kept and a portion is missing. The sample includes fewer than 200,000 clones, about four fifths of them seen just once. Germline V CDR1 and CDR2: GTSNPN, SVGIG (reference sequence). The CDR3 has 11 residues. Trimming cost V 2 bases and J 7 bases, with 9 bases left between them. The source material was PBMCs. The receptor's source is a young man in good health and CMV-seronegative. This chain links TRBV30 with TRBJ2-7, with D hard to call. The CDR3 region is CAWSIGREQYF. In DNA, the CDR3 is TGTGCCTGGAGTATAGGCAGGGAGCAGTACTTC.